The next 28 T cell receptor beta chains were all read from a single sample in a study of blood T cell repertoires in COVID-19. Libraries were prepared by immunoSEQ multiplex PCR; TCRdb keeps only in-frame clonotypes and omits some of them. The table lists more than 110,000 clones, around 89% of them singletons. The specimen was peripheral blood. The receptors were sampled from a man between 60 and 70 years old with active or convalescent COVID-19.

This clone was seen only a few times. The chain joins TRBV28 to TRBJ1-5; D is uncertain. Germline lookup yields CDR1 MDHEN and CDR2 SYDVKM. The CDR3 contains 16 residues. V shed 4 bases and J shed 0 bases, with 13 bases lying between them. CDR3 residues: CASSYTRDISNQPQHF. CDR3 in DNA: TGTGCCAGCAGTTATACCCGCGATATTAGCAATCAGCCCCAGCATTTT.

The chain has TRBV7-6 and TRBJ1-3; unclear D gene. The CDR3 has 17 amino acids. Trimming shortened V by 5 bases and J by 0 bases, and 17 bases separated the two germline ends. Looked up from germline, CDR1 is SGHVS and CDR2 is FNYEAQ. CDR3 loop: CASSTFSGRHSGNTIYF. Written as DNA, the CDR3 is TGTGCCAGCAGCACCTTTAGCGGGAGGCACTCTGGAAACACCATATATTTT.

The chain carries TRBV7-8 and TRBJ2-1, with 8 bases identical to TRBD2. This CDR3 is 15 amino acids long. The V gene's germline CDR1 is SGHVS and CDR2 FQNEAQ. V shed 5 bases and J 2 bases; nucleotides not matched to a gene: 5. The CDR3, as DNA: TGTGCCAGCAGCCTAAGAGCGGGGGCCTACAATGAGCAGTTCTTC. Its translation: CASSLRAGAYNEQFF.

This clone was recorded only once. The genes are TRBV6-2 or TRBV6-3 and TRBJ1-3; 7 bases fit TRBD1. Germline CDR1 reads MNHEY; CDR2 reads SVGEGT. The CDR3 has 15 residues. The V and J ends lost 2 bases and 8 bases, in that order; junction bases with no gene match: 9. CDR3: CASSYRGQEWDTIYF. The DNA of the CDR3 is TGTGCCAGCAGTTACCGCGGACAGGAGTGGGACACCATATATTTT.

This CDR3 is CASSVARAGNTIYF. The CDR3, as DNA: TGTGCCAGCAGCGTAGCACGGGCTGGAAACACCATATATTTT. The genes are TRBV9 and TRBJ1-3, with no clear D. Deletions cut 0 bases from V and 2 bases from J, with 6 bases between. CDR1 and CDR2 (germline): SGDLS, YYNGEE. The CDR3 covers 14 residues. The variable domain in full, with the rest retrieved from reference TRBV9 and TRBJ1-3, is DSGVTQTPKHLITATGQRVTLRCSPRSGDLSVYWYQQSLDQGLQFLIQYYNGEERAKGNILERFSAQQFPDLHSELNLSSLELGDSALYFCASSVARAGNTIYFGEGSWLTVV.

This clone was seen a single time. This rearrangement joins TRBV7-9 to TRBJ2-6, with 8 bases that match TRBD2. Per germline, CDR1 SEHNR and CDR2 FQNEAQ (reference sequence). V lost 1 base to trimming and J lost 0 bases; unmatched junction nucleotides: 5. The CDR3 length is 18 residues. The CDR3 nucleotides read TGTGCCAGCAGCTTAGTTCGGGGGGGGGCCTCTGGGGCCAACGTCCTGACTTTC. This codes for CASSLVRGGASGANVLTF.

The gene calls are TRBV18 and TRBJ1-1, with TRBD1 matching 9 bases. J was trimmed by 8 bases and V by 0 bases; bases with no gene match: 1. Germline V CDR1 and CDR2: KGHSH, LQKENI. CDR3 length equals 13 residues. The CDR3 reads CASSPPDRGEAFF. CDR3 sequence (DNA): TGTGCCAGCTCACCACCGGACAGGGGAGAAGCTTTCTTT.

In this sample, this clone turned up once. The J gene is TRBJ2-7, the V gene TRBV30; D perhaps matches TRBD2 (7 bases). CDR1 and CDR2 from the germline V gene are GTSNPN and SVGIG (reference sequence). The CDR3 runs 14 residues. Between the trimmed V and J ends, which lost 3 bases and 5 bases, there was a span of 17 bases. CDR3: CAWRRGGLNDEQYF. The CDR3 DNA sequence: TGTGCCTGGAGGAGGGGGGGCCTAAATGACGAGCAGTACTTC.

The chain recombines TRBV5-1 with TRBJ2-3; tentatively, D is TRBD2 (6 bases). CDR3 length: 15 residues. The V gene's germline CDR1 is SGHRS and CDR2 YFSETQ. The germline V and J ends were trimmed by 0 bases and 5 bases, with 13 bases remaining between them. The CDR3 sequence is CASSLAGVVGDTQYF. For the CDR3, the DNA is TGCGCCAGCAGCTTGGCGGGGGTGGTAGGAGATACGCAGTATTTT. Variable domain in full (rest from reference TRBV5-1 and TRBJ2-3): KAGVTQTPRYLIKTRGQQVTLSCSPISGHRSVSWYQQTPGQGLQFLFEYFSETQRNKGNFPGRFSGRQFSNSRSEMNVSTLELGDSALYLCASSLAGVVGDTQYFGPGTRLTVL.

J is TRBJ2-5 and V is TRBV11-2, with 7 bases fitting TRBD2. The CDR3 runs 13 residues. V trimming: 1 base; J trimming: 6 bases; junction bases outside the gene matches: 2. The V gene's germline CDR1 is SGHAT and CDR2 FQNNGV. The CDR3 loop is CASSLVLAKTQYF. The CDR3, as DNA: TGTGCCAGCAGCTTAGTACTAGCGAAGACCCAGTACTTC.

This chain uses TRBV7-3 with TRBJ2-3; the D is unclear. CDR1 SGHTA and CDR2 FQGTGA come from the germline V gene. The CDR3 is made up of 16 amino acids. The ends were cut back, 2 bases at V and 0 bases at J, with 12 bases in the middle. CDR3 sequence reads: CASSLGGEASTDTQYF. The CDR3 DNA is TGTGCCAGCAGCTTAGGCGGTGAGGCCAGCACAGATACGCAGTATTTT.

The chain has TRBV28 and TRBJ2-7; 9 bases line up with TRBD2. V gave up 7 bases and J gave up 3 bases; unmatched junction bases: 10. Germline CDR1 is MDHEN and CDR2 is SYDVKM. CDR3 length equals 15 residues. CDR3 sequence (DNA): TGTGCCAGCATCACAGCGGGAGGTGGGTTCTACGAGCAGTACTTC. This sequence encodes CASITAGGGFYEQYF.

The chain joins TRBV6-2 or TRBV6-3 to TRBJ2-4; D may be TRBD1 (6 bases). Germline CDR1 and CDR2: MNHEY and SVGEGT. The ends were cut back, 1 base at V and 5 bases at J, with 15 bases in the middle. The CDR3 has 16 residues. In DNA, the CDR3 is TGTGCCAGCAGTTACTTCGGTCAGGGGTTACAAAACATTCAGTACTTC. Translated, it gives CASSYFGQGLQNIQYF.

J is TRBJ1-4 and V is TRBV27, with a possible D match to TRBD1 (5 bases). The CDR3 has 12 residues. Germline-derived CDR1 and CDR2 are MNHEY and SMNVEV (reference sequence). The germline V and J ends were trimmed by 6 bases and 10 bases, with 12 bases remaining between them. For the CDR3, the DNA is TGTGCCAGCAGGCTGGGGGAGGGAAAACTGTTTTTT. Translating it yields CASRLGEGKLFF.

This clone was seen a single time. V usage is TRBV5-1 and J usage is TRBJ1-1, with 7 bases identical to TRBD1. Germline CDR1 reads SGHRS; CDR2 reads YFSETQ. Trimming cost V 6 bases and J 1 base; bases outside gene matches: 12. This CDR3 is built from 16 residues. The CDR3 reads CASTVSGTERNTEAFF. CDR3 bases: TGCGCCAGCACTGTCTCCGGGACAGAGAGGAACACTGAAGCTTTCTTT.

The V gene is TRBV1, the J gene TRBJ2-2; whether TRBD2, the table's D call, matches the DNA was not checked. TRBV1 is designated a pseudogene. CDR3 length equals 16 residues. The DNA of the CDR3 is TGCACCAGCAGCCAAGGGGCGGGAGGGGACACCGGGGAGCTGTTTTTT. Its translation: CTSSQGAGGDTGELFF.

The V call is TRBV7-8, the J call TRBJ1-1, with D hard to call. Germline-derived CDR1 and CDR2 are SGHVS and FQNEAQ. The CDR3 has 13 amino acids. Trimming removed 5 bases at V and 10 bases at J, with 17 bases between. CDR3 sequence reads: CASSQRTLGGAFF. The CDR3 nucleotides are TGTGCCAGCAGCCAAAGGACCCTCGGAGGAGCTTTCTTT. The variable domain in full, completed from reference TRBV7-8 and TRBJ1-1, reads GAGVSQSPRYKVAKRGQDVALRCDPISGHVSLFWYQQALGQGPEFLTYFQNEAQLDKSGLPSDRFFAERPEGSVSTLKIQRTQQEDSAVYLCASSQRTLGGAFFGQGTRLTVV.

This chain connects TRBV19 to TRBJ2-3; D might be TRBD2 (6 bases). Trimming took 5 bases from V and 6 from J, leaving 9 bases between them. Germline loops: CDR1 LNHDA, CDR2 SQIVND (reference sequence). The CDR3 totals 12 residues. The CDR3 sequence: CASSPGGDTQYF. The CDR3 DNA follows: TGTGCCAGTAGTCCCGGAGGGGATACGCAGTATTTT.

This sequence joins TRBV2 and TRBJ2-7; D is uncertain. Per germline, CDR1 SNHLY and CDR2 FYNNEI. Between the trimmed V and J ends, which lost 5 bases and 0 bases, there was a span of 8 bases. CDR3 size: 13 residues. The CDR3 here is CASSMYISYEQYF. The CDR3 coding sequence is TGTGCCAGCAGTATGTACATCTCCTACGAGCAGTACTTC.

The chain links TRBV20-1 to TRBJ2-3, with 9 bases matching TRBD2. In germline, CDR1 is DFQATT, CDR2 SNEGSKA (reference sequence). With 3 bases clipped from V and 4 bases from J, the junction kept 5 bases outside the gene matches. The CDR3 sequence is 14 residues long. CDR3 DNA sequence: TGCAGTGCTAGTGTAGCGGGAGACCCAGATACGCAGTATTTT. Translation: CSASVAGDPDTQYF.

Here the CDR3 reads CASSYSRLAGGKFF. The CDR3 coding sequence is TGTGCCAGCAGTTACTCGAGGCTAGCGGGGGGGAAGTTCTTC. The chain is built from TRBV6-5 and TRBJ2-1; 12 bases are shared with TRBD2. Germline loops: CDR1 MNHEY, CDR2 SVGAGI. The CDR3 is 14 residues long. With V trimmed by 0 bases and J by 14 bases, 5 bases remained unmatched.

J is TRBJ2-1 and V is TRBV6-5, with TRBD2 identical over 9 bases. The CDR3 loop spans 15 amino acids. The trim removed 5 bases at V and 7 bases at J, leaving 9 bases unmatched. The germline V gene has CDR1 MNHEY and CDR2 SVGAGI. In DNA, the CDR3 is TGTGCCAGCAGTCCCGGGACTAGCTCATGGAATGAGCAGTTCTTC. This encodes CASSPGTSSWNEQFF.

The chain uses TRBV6-6 and TRBJ2-5, with D perhaps TRBD2 (7 bases). The CDR3 sequence is 12 residues long. V shed 8 bases and J shed 2 bases, with 9 bases lying between them. Germline V gene lookup returns CDR1 MNHNY and CDR2 SVGAGI (reference sequence). CDR3 amino acids: CASEGGQETQYF. The CDR3 coding sequence is TGTGCCAGCGAGGGGGGGCAAGAGACCCAGTACTTC.

The sample holds one count of this clone. This chain's CDR3 is CASSSGLAAPFTYEQYF. The CDR3 bases are TGTGCCAGCAGCTCAGGACTAGCTGCCCCCTTCACCTACGAGCAGTACTTC. The V and J genes are TRBV7-8 and TRBJ2-7; 8 nucleotides agree with TRBD2. CDR3 length: 17 amino acids. The V gene's germline CDR1 is SGHVS and CDR2 FQNEAQ. With V trimmed by 4 bases and J by 2 bases, 13 bases remained unmatched.

This clone was recorded once. J is TRBJ2-5 and V is TRBV4-2, with 7 positions matching TRBD1. This CDR3 comprises 13 residues. CDR1 LGHNA and CDR2 YNFKEQ come from the germline V gene. V lost 7 bases to trimming and J lost 2 bases; unmatched junction nucleotides: 4. CDR3 region: CASKRQGQETQYF. In DNA, the CDR3 is TGTGCCAGCAAGCGACAGGGACAAGAGACCCAGTACTTC.

The J gene is TRBJ2-5, the V gene TRBV6-5; 9 bases fit TRBD1. Germline values: CDR1 MNHEY, CDR2 SVGAGI. The CDR3 is 15 residues long. Trimming cost V 6 bases and J 2 bases; bases outside gene matches: 7. The CDR3 nucleotides are TGTGCCAGCAGACCTAACAGGGGGCGACAAGAGACCCAGTACTTC. Encoded protein: CASRPNRGRQETQYF.

The chain uses TRBV5-1 and TRBJ2-2, with TRBD2 identical over 8 bases. The CDR3 runs to 15 residues. Germline V lookup: CDR1 SGHRS, CDR2 YFSETQ. V lost 0 bases to trimming and J lost 4 bases; unmatched junction nucleotides: 2. CDR3 residues: CASSLAGGLTGELFF. CDR3 nucleotide sequence: TGCGCCAGCAGCTTGGCGGGGGGGCTCACCGGGGAGCTGTTTTTT.

The chain joins TRBV28 to TRBJ1-2; no firm D call. Germline V gene lookup returns CDR1 MDHEN and CDR2 SYDVKM. V was cut by 2 bases and J by 2 bases, with 9 bases left in between. The CDR3 has 14 amino acids. The CDR3 coding sequence is TGTGCCAGCAGTTTAGTGCAGATGAACTATGGCTACACCTTC. Its translation: CASSLVQMNYGYTF.